This T cell receptor (beta chain) was captured in a study of control samples from healthy donors and cancer patients. The CDR3 sequence is 13 residues long. Per germline, CDR1 MNHEY and CDR2 SMNVEV (reference sequence). The V end was cut by 8 bases, the J end by 3 bases, with 10 bases between. The assay was immunoSEQ multiplex PCR, and TCRdb's table has in-frame clones only and misses some. The table shows roughly 30,000 clones, with 85% to 95% occurring only once. This chain joins TRBV27 and TRBJ2-2; D is unresolved. The sequencing sample was made of PBMCs. The clonotype comes from a man aged 40-50 years with colorectal cancer. CDR3 bases: TGTGCCAGCCGTCTGCGATACACCGGGGAGCTGTTTTTT. It translates to CASRLRYTGELFF.